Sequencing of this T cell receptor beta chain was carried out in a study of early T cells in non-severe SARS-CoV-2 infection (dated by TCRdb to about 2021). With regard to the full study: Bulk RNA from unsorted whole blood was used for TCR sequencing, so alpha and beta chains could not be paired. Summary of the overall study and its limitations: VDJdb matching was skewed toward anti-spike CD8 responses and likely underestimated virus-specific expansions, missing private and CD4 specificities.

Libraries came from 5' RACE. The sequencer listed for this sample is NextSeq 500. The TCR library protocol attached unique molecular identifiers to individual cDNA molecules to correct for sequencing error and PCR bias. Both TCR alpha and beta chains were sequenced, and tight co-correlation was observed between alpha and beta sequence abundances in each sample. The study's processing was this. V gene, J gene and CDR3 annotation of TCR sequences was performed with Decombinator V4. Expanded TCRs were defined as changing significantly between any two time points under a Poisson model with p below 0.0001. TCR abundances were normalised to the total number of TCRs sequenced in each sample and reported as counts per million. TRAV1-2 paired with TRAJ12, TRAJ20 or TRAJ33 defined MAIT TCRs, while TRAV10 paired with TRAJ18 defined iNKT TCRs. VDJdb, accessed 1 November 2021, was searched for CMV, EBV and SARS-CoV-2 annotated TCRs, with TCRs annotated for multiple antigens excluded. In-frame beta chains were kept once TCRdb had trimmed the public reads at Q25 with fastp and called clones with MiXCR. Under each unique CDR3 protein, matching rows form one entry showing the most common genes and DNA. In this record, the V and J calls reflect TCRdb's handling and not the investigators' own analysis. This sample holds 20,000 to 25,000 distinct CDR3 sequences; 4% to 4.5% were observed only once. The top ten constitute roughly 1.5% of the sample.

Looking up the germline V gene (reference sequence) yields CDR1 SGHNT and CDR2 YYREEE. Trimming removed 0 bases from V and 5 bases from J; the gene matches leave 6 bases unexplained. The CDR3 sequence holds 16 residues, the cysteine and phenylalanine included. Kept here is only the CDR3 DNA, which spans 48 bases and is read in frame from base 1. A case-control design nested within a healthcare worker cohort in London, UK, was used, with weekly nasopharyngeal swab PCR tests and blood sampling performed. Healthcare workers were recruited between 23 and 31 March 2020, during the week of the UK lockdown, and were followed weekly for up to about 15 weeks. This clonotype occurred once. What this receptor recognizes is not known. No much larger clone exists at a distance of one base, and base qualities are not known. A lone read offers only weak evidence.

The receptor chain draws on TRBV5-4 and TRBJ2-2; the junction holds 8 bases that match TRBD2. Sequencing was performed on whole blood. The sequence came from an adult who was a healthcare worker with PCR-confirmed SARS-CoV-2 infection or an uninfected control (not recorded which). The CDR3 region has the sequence CASSLVPGGPTGELFF. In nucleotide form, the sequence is TGTGCCAGCAGCTTGGTGCCGGGGGGGCCTACCGGGGAGCTGTTTTTT. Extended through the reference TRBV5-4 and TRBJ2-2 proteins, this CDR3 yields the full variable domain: ETGVTQSPTHLIKTRGQQVTLRCSSQSGHNTVSWYQQALGQGPQFIFQYYREEENGRGNFPPRFSGLQFPNYSSELNVNALELDDSALYLCASSLVPGGPTGELFFGEGSRLTVL.